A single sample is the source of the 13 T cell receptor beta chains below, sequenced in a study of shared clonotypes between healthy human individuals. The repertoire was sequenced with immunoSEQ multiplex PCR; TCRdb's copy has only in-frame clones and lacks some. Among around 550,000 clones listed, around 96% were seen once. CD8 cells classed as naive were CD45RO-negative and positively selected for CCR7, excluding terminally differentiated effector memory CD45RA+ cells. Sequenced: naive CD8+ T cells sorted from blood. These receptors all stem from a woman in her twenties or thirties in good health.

The CDR3 reads CASSPVLYSRGPSYNEQFF. In DNA, the CDR3 is TGTGCCAGCAGTCCTGTACTATACTCCAGGGGTCCCTCCTACAATGAGCAGTTCTTC. This chain connects TRBV6-4 to TRBJ2-1; TRBD1 might be the D (6 bases). Germline V gene lookup returns CDR1 MRHNA and CDR2 SNTAGT. Trimming shortened V by 5 bases and J by 0 bases, and 23 bases separated the two germline ends. The CDR3 covers 19 residues.

This CDR3 reads CASSPGQREGLNEQFF. The CDR3, as DNA: TGTGCCAGCAGCCCGGGACAGCGGGAGGGCTTGAATGAGCAGTTCTTC. The chain employs TRBV7-3 and TRBJ2-1, with 10 bases identical to TRBD2. This CDR3 has 16 amino acids. The germline gives CDR1 SGHTA, CDR2 FQGTGA. V trimming: 5 bases; J trimming: 7 bases; junction bases outside the gene matches: 11.

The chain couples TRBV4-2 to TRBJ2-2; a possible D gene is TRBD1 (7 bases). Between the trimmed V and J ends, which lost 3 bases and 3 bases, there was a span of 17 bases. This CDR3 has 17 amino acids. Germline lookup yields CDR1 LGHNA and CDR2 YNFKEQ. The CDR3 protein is CASSHLVARGDTGELFF. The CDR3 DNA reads TGTGCCAGCAGCCATCTCGTCGCCAGGGGGGACACCGGGGAGCTGTTTTTT.

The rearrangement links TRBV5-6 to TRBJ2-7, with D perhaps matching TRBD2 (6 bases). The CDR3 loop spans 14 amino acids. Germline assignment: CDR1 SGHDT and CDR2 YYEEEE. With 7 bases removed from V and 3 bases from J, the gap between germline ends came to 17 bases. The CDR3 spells CASSPGTSFYEQYF. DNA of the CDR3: TGTGCCAGCTCTCCCGGGACTTCTTTCTACGAGCAGTACTTC.

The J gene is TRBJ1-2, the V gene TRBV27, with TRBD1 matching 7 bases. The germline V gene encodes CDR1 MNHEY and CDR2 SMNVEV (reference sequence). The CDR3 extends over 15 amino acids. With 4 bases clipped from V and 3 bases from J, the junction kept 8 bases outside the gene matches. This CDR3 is CASSSLTGPYYGYTF. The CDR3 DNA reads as TGTGCCAGCAGTTCGCTGACAGGGCCCTACTATGGCTACACCTTC.

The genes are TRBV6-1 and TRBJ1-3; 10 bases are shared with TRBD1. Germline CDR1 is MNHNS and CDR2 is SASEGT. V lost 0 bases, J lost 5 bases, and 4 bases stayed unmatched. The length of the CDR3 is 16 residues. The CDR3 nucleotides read TGTGCCAGCAGTGAAGCTGGGACAGGGGTAAGAAACACCATATATTTT. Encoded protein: CASSEAGTGVRNTIYF.

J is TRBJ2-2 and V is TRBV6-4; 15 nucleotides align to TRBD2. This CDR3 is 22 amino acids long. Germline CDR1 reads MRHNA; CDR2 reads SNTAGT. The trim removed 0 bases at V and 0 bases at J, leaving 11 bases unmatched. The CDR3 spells CASSDSNLPGLAGGANTGELFF. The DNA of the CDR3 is TGTGCCAGCAGTGACTCGAACCTCCCGGGACTAGCGGGAGGTGCGAACACCGGGGAGCTGTTTTTT.

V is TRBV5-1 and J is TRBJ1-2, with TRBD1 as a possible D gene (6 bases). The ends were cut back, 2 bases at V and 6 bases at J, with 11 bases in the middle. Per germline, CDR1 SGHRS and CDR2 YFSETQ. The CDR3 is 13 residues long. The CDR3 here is CASSFPGANGYTF. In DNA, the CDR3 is TGCGCCAGCAGCTTCCCGGGGGCTAATGGCTACACCTTC.

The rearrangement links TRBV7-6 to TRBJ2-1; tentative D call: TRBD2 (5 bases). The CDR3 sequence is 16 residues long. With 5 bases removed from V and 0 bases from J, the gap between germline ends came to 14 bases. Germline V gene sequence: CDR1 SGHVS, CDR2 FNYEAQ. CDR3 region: CASSGLAESSYNEQFF. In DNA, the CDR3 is TGTGCCAGCAGCGGGCTAGCTGAGAGCTCCTACAATGAGCAGTTCTTC.

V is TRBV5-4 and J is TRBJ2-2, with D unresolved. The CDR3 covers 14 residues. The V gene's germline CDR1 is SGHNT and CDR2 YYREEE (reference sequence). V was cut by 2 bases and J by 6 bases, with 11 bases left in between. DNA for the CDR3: TGTGCCAGCAGCTTTGAATCAGAGGCCGGGGAGCTGTTTTTT. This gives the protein CASSFESEAGELFF.

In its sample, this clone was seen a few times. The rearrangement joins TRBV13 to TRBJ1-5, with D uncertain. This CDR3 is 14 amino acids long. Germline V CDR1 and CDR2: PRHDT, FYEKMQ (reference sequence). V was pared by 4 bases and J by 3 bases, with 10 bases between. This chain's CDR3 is CASSSRRNNQPQHF. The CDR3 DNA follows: TGTGCCAGCAGCTCTCGGAGGAACAATCAGCCCCAGCATTTT.

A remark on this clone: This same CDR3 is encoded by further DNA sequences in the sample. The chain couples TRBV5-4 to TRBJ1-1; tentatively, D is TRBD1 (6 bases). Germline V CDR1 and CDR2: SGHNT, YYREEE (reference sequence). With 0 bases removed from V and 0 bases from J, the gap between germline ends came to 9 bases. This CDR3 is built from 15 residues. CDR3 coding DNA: TGTGCCAGCAGCTTGGGGACAGCGATGAACACTGAAGCTTTCTTT. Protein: CASSLGTAMNTEAFF.

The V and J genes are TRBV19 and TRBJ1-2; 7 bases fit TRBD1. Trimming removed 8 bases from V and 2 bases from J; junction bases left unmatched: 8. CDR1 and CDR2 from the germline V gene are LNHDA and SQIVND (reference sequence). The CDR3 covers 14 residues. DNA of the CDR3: TGTGCCAGTCAGGGGGGAGCGGAGAACTATGGCTACACCTTC. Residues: CASQGGAENYGYTF.